The text below deals with one T cell receptor beta chain. What it binds is not known. The sample belongs to a study of shared clonotypes between healthy human individuals. In the original processing: Owing to the provision of junction-only sequences devoid of quality scores by immunoSEQ, filtering differed. Data came from immunoSEQ multiplex PCR; TCRdb stores just in-frame clones and leaves some out. The D gene and trimming were derived from the DNA, and the V and J assignments and clone size from that table. The repertoire holds about 380,000 clones, with around 96% as singletons. The CDR3 consists of 16 residues. With 4 bases removed from V and 7 bases from J, the gap between germline ends came to 22 bases. The germline gives CDR1 MNHEY, CDR2 SMNVEV (reference sequence). Whole-study findings and limits: Naive subsets, compared against memory subsets, generally had larger estimated richness values.

Each sample came from a Caucasian adult donor living in Nashville, Tennessee. Sequenced sample: memory CD8+ T cells sorted from blood. Described subset: CD45RO+ cells pooled with CCR7-negative TemRA cells. The clonotype was recovered from a man aged 25-45 years in good health. The V gene is TRBV27, the J gene TRBJ1-2; tentative D call: TRBD1 (6 bases). CDR3 in amino acids: CASSYTYGDTTGGYTF. The CDR3 DNA is TGTGCCAGCAGTTACACGTATGGGGACACGACGGGTGGCTACACCTTC.